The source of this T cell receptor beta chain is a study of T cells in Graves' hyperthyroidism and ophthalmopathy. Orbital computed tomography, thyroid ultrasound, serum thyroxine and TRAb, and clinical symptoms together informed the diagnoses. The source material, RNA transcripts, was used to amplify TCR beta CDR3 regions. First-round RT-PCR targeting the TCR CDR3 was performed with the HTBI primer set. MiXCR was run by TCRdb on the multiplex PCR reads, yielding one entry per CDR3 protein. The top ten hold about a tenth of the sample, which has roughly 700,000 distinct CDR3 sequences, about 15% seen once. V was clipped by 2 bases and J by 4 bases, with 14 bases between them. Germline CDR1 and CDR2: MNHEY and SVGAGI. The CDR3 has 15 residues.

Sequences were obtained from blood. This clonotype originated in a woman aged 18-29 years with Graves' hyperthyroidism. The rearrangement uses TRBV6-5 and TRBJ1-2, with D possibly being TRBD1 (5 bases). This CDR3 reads CASSYAGRKSYGYTF. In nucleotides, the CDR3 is TGTGCCAGCAGTTACGCGGGACGCAAGAGCTATGGCTACACCTTC.